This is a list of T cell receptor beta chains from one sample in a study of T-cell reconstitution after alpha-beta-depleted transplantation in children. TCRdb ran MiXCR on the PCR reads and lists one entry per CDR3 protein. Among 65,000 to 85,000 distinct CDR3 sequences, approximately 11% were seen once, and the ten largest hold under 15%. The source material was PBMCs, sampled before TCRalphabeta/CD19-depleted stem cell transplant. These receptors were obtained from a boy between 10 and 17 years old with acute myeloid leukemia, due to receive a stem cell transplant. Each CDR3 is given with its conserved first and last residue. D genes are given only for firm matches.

CDR3aa: CASSPVPLAGRSEQFF
d_gene: TRBD2
v_gene: TRBV12-3/TRBV12-4

CDR3aa: CSTRTGSYEQYF
d_gene: TRBD1
v_gene: TRBV29-1

CDR3aa: CASRTLPTGALTDTQYF
d_gene: TRBD1
v_gene: TRBV27

CDR3aa: CASSLALVDTQYF
d_gene: .
v_gene: TRBV5-5

CDR3aa: CASSQYRSGGAYNEQFF
d_gene: TRBD2
v_gene: TRBV28

CDR3aa: CASSDNRGVGEKLFF
d_gene: TRBD1
v_gene: TRBV5-1

CDR3aa: CASSDPGTVFNEQFF
d_gene: .
v_gene: TRBV12-3/TRBV12-4

CDR3aa: CASSGVGSGANVLTF
d_gene: .
v_gene: TRBV9

CDR3aa: CSVPRDGAYEQYF
d_gene: .
v_gene: TRBV29-1

CDR3aa: CASSYRPRDRGLSGYTF
d_gene: TRBD1
v_gene: TRBV7-6

CDR3aa: CASSEVRGTYNEQFF
d_gene: TRBD2
v_gene: TRBV2

CDR3aa: CASSSTGYTGELFF
d_gene: .
v_gene: TRBV6-2/TRBV6-3

CDR3aa: CASSLDGSFYEQYF
d_gene: .
v_gene: TRBV11-2

CDR3aa: CASSTQGRTTNEKLFF
d_gene: .
v_gene: TRBV7-9

CDR3aa: CSALQAQTQYF
d_gene: .
v_gene: TRBV20-1

CDR3aa: CSARVNGGQETQYF
d_gene: TRBD2
v_gene: TRBV20-1

CDR3aa: CASSLGQGNSNQPQHF
d_gene: TRBD1
v_gene: TRBV7-9

CDR3aa: CASSLGLRSNTEAFF
d_gene: .
v_gene: TRBV7-2

CDR3aa: CASSMTSGTQYF
d_gene: TRBD2
v_gene: TRBV7-3

CDR3aa: CASSIDPLAGNEQFF
d_gene: TRBD2
v_gene: TRBV19

CDR3aa: CASSQGGPGANVLTF
d_gene: .
v_gene: TRBV18

CDR3aa: CACTPFGGGIVGNQPQHF
d_gene: .
v_gene: TRBV2

CDR3aa: CASRPVRGRAVNEQYF
d_gene: TRBD2
v_gene: TRBV7-8

CDR3aa: CASTKGGGLISYEQYF
d_gene: TRBD2
v_gene: TRBV27

CDR3aa: CASRLGGMTGELFF
d_gene: TRBD1
v_gene: TRBV7-3

CDR3aa: CASSQGWGGGDNNEQFF
d_gene: TRBD2
v_gene: TRBV4-1

CDR3aa: CASNSRGSQPQHF
d_gene: .
v_gene: TRBV12-3/TRBV12-4

CDR3aa: CAWSVSGSYTGELFF
d_gene: TRBD2
v_gene: TRBV30

CDR3aa: CASSPDRAPYEQYF
d_gene: TRBD1
v_gene: TRBV18

CDR3aa: CASSGLLAILAGELFF
d_gene: .
v_gene: TRBV7-9

CDR3aa: CASSAGTAYNEQFF
d_gene: TRBD1
v_gene: TRBV9

CDR3aa: CSAREITGNGNQPQHF
d_gene: .
v_gene: TRBV20-1

CDR3aa: CASRASTPGNGANVLTF
d_gene: .
v_gene: TRBV10-3

CDR3aa: CASSFRSNQPQHF
d_gene: .
v_gene: TRBV12-3/TRBV12-4

CDR3aa: CASSPRTGVKRDEKLFF
d_gene: .
v_gene: TRBV21-1

CDR3aa: CATSAWGQGNQPQHF
d_gene: .
v_gene: TRBV15

CDR3aa: CASSLYDLAGTQYF
d_gene: TRBD2
v_gene: TRBV7-8

CDR3aa: CAYDRGSYEQYF
d_gene: TRBD1
v_gene: TRBV30

CDR3aa: CSARSGASSYNEQFF
d_gene: .
v_gene: TRBV20-1

CDR3aa: CASSNDRGRHEQFF
d_gene: TRBD1
v_gene: TRBV7-8

CDR3aa: CASSLPGTSGQETQYF
d_gene: TRBD2
v_gene: TRBV5-1

CDR3aa: CSAGSASSYNEQFF
d_gene: .
v_gene: TRBV20-1

CDR3aa: CASSLGSASQETQYF
d_gene: .
v_gene: TRBV5-1

CDR3aa: CASSLAGNYEQYF
d_gene: .
v_gene: TRBV7-9

CDR3aa: CSASPSGSIYEQYF
d_gene: TRBD2
v_gene: TRBV20-1

CDR3aa: CSARVALLNTEAFF
d_gene: .
v_gene: TRBV20-1

CDR3aa: CSARGIFYGYTF
d_gene: .
v_gene: TRBV20-1

CDR3aa: CSARAVVGGGQPQHF
d_gene: .
v_gene: TRBV20-1

CDR3aa: CSVKGLNADTQYF
d_gene: TRBD2
v_gene: TRBV29-1

CDR3aa: CCAKDPGRSSPSFSLAGTF
d_gene: .
v_gene: TRBV20-1